The present entry profiles one T cell receptor beta chain with its context. No antigen is known for it. The V gene's germline CDR1 is SEHNR and CDR2 FQNEAQ (reference sequence). The V and J ends lost 1 base and 3 bases respectively, with 13 bases between them. The CDR3 runs to 15 residues. This entry is derived from a study of cytomegalovirus exposure and HLA in healthy donors. Study-level results: The classifier reportedly diagnosed cytomegalovirus status with high sensitivity and specificity.

A multiplex PCR was run with 60 Vbeta primers and 13 Jbeta primers. Methods used by the authors: An analysis performed later counted roughly 79 million unique TCR beta chains (approximately 11 million of them shared). Here immunoSEQ multiplex PCR was the method, and the copy in TCRdb shows in-frame clones only, minus some. V and J calls and clone size are as listed in that table; D and trimming were resolved from the DNA. The sample includes about 130,000 clones, 80% seen only once; the top ten take around 2%. Everyone who donated was a healthy bone marrow donor. Sequencing was carried out using PBMCs. This chain connects TRBV7-9 to TRBJ2-7; D is uncertain. The TCR was taken from a man younger than 40 in good health and CMV-seronegative. This chain's CDR3 is CASSLGRPSNYEQYF. Here the CDR3 DNA reads TGTGCCAGCAGCTTAGGCAGGCCATCGAACTACGAGCAGTACTTC.